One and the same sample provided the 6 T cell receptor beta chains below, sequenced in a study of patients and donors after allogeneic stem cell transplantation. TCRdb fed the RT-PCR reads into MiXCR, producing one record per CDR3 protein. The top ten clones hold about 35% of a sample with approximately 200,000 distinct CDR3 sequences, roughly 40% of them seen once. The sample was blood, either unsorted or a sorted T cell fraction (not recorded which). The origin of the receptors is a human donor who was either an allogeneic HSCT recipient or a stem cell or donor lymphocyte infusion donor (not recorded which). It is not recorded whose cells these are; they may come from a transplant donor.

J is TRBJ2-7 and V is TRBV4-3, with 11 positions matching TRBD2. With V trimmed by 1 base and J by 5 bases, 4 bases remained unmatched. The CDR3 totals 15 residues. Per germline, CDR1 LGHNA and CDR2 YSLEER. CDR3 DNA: TGCGCCAGCAGCCAAGTACTAGCGGGAGTTGACGAGCAGTACTTC. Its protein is CASSQVLAGVDEQYF.

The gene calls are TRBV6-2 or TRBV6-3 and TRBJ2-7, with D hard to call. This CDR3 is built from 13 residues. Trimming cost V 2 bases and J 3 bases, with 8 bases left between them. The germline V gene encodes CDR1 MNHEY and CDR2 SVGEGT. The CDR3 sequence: CASSYPTDYEQYF. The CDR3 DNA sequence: TGTGCCAGCAGTTACCCGACTGACTACGAGCAGTACTTC.

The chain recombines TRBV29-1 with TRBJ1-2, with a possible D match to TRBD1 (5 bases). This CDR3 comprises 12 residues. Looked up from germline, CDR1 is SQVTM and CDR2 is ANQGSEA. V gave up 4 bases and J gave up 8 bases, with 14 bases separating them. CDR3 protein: CSVVQGLDGYTF. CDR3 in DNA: TGCAGCGTTGTGCAGGGTCTAGACGGCTACACCTTC.

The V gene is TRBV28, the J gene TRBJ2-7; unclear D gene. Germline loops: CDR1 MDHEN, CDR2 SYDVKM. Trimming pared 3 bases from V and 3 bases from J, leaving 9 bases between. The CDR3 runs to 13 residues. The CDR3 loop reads CASSFIRFYEQYF. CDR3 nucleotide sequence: TGTGCCAGCAGTTTTATACGGTTCTACGAGCAGTACTTC.

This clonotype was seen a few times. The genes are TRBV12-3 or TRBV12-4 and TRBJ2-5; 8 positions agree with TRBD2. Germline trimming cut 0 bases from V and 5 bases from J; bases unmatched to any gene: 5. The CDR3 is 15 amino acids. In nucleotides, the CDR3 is TGTGCCAGCAGTTTAGCGGGGACTAGTTGGGAGACCCAGTACTTC. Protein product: CASSLAGTSWETQYF.

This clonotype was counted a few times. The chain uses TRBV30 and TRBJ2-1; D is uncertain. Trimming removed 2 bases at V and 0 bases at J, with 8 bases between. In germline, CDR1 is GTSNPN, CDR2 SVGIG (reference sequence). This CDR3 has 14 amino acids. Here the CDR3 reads CAWSLHGSYNEQFF. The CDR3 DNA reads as TGTGCCTGGAGTCTACACGGCTCCTACAATGAGCAGTTCTTC.